This T cell receptor beta chain was documented in a study of T-cell memory formation after mild COVID-19. Each CDR3 protein gets one entry after TCRdb re-called the 5' RACE reads with MiXCR. The repertoire holds 200,000 to 300,000 distinct CDR3 sequences, with roughly 17% as singletons. About this clonotype: Its antigen is as yet unknown.

Study-wide findings and caveats: While clones contracting from day 15 to 85 were balanced between CD4 and CD8, later expanders leaned CD4+. Clones which contracted sat mainly in CM and EM if CD4+, and in EMRA if CD8+.

The germline CDR1 and CDR2 sequences are SGHVS and FQNEAQ. CDR3 length: 16 amino acids. The ends were cut back, 5 bases at V and 5 bases at J, with 19 bases in the middle. Material for sequencing was PBMCs or a T cell subset sorted from them (not recorded which). The source of this sequence is a man between 18 and 35 years old who had mild COVID-19 (a few samples of this study predate the infection). Cell type and time point are not known. The chain recombines TRBV7-8 with TRBJ1-5; perhaps TRBD1 as D (6 bases). The CDR3, as DNA: TGTGCCAGCAGCCGACAGGTAATGGCACTGGATCAGCCCCAGCATTTT. Encoded protein: CASSRQVMALDQPQHF.